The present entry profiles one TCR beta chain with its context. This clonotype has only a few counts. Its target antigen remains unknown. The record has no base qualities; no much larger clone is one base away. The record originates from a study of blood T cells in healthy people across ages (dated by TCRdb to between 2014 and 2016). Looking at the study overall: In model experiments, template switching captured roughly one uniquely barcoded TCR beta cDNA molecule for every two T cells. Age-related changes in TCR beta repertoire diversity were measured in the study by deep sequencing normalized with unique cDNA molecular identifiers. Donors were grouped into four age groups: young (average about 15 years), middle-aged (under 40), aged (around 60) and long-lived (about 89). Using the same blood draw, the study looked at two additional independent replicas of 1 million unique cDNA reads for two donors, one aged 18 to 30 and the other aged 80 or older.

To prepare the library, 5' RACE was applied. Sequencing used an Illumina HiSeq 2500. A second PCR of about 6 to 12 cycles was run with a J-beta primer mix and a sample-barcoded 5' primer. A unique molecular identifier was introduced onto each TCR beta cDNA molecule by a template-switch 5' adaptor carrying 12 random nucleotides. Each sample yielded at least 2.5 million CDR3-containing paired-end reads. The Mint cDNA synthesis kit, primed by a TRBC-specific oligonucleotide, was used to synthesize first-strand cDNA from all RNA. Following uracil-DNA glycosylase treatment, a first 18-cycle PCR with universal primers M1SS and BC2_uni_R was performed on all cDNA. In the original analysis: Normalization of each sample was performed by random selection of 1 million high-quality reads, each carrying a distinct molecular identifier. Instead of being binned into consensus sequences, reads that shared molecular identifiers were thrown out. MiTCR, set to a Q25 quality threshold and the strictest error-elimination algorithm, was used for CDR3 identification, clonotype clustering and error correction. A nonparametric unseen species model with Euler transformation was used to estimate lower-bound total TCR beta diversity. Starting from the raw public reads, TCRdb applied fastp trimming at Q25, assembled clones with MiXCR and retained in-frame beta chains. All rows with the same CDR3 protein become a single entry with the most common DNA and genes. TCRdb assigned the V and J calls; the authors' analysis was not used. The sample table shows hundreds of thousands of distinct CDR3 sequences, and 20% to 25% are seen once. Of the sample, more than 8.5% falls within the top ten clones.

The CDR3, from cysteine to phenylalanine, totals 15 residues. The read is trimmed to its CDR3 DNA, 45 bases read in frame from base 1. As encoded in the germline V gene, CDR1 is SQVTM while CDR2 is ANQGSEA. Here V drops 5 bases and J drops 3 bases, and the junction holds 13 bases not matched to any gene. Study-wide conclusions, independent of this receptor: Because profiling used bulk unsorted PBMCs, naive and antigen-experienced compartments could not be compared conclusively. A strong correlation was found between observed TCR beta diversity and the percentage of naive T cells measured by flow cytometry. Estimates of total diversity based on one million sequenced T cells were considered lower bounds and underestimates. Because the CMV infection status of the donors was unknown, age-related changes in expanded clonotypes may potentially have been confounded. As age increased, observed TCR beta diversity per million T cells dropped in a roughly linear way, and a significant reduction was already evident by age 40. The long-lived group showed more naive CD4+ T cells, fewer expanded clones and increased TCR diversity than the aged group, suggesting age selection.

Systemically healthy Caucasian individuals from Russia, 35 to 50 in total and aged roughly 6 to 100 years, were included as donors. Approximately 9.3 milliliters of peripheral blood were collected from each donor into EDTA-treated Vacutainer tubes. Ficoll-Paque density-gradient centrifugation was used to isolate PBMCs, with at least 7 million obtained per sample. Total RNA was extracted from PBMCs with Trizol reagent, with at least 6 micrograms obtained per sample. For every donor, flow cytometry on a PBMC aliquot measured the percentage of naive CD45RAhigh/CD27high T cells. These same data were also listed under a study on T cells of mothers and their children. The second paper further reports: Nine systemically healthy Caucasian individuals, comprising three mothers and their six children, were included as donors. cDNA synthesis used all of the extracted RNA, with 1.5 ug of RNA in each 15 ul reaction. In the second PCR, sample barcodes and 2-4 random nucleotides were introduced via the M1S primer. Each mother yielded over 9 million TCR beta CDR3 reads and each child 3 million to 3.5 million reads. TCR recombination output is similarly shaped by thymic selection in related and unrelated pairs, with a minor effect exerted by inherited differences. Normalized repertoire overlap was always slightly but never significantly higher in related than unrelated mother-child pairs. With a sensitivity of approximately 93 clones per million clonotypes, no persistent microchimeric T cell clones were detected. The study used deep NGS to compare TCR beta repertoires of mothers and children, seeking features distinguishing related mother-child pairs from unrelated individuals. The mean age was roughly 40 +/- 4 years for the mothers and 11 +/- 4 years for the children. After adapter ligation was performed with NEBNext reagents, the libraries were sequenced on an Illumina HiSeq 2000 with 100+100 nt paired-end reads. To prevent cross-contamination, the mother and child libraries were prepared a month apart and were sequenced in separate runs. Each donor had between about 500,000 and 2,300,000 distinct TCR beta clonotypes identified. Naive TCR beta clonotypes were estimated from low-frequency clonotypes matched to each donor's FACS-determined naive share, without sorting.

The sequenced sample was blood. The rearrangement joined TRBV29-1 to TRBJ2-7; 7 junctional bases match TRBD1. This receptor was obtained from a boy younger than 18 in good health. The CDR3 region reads CSVIGQAPPVYEQYF. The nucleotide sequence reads TGCAGCGTTATCGGACAGGCTCCACCAGTCTACGAGCAGTACTTC.